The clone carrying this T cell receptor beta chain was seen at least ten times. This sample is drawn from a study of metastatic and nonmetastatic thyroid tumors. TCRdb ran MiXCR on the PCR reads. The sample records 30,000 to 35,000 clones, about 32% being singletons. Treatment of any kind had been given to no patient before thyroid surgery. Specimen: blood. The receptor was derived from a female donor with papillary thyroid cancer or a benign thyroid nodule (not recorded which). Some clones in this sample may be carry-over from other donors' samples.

The CDR3 region has the DNA TGCGCCAGCAGCTCGCCTGCTAGCACAGATACGCAGTATTTT. It encodes CASSSPASTDTQYF. The chain carries TRBV5-1 and TRBJ2-3, with D hard to call. The CDR3 extends over 14 amino acids. CDR1 SGHRS and CDR2 YFSETQ come from the germline V gene. V was shortened by 3 bases and J by 0 bases, with 8 bases between the two germline ends.